The rows below give T cell receptor beta chains drawn from one sample of a study of T cell repertoires in ileal Crohn's disease. Sequenced by immunoSEQ multiplex PCR; TCRdb stores in-frame clones only, minus some. The table records 5,000 to 7,000 clones, approximately 85% of them present only once. The sequenced sample consisted of ileal tissue. These TCRs come from an adult with Crohn's disease. Both conserved end residues are part of each CDR3. Each record gives: clone size, V gene, D gene, J gene, CDR3 protein. A D gene is named only where the DNA matches it firmly. Clone size appears in some rows only: once, few, many, or a class for an expanded clone.

>.|TRBV19|.|TRBJ1-2
CAINGPGELNKKYTNYGYTF
>.|TRBV4-3|.|TRBJ1-4
CASRKGLAADEKLFF
>few|TRBV6-4|.|TRBJ2-1
CASSDSPSEGDEQFF
>once|TRBV7-2|.|TRBJ1-2
CASAGSLAVEGYTF
>.|TRBV5-4|TRBD2|TRBJ2-5
CASSLSGGAVQTQYF
>.|TRBV10-3|TRBD2|TRBJ2-3
CAINPGLAGSTDTQYF
>.|TRBV15|.|TRBJ1-1
CATSRDREGNTEAFF
>few|TRBV5-1|TRBD2|TRBJ2-1
CASSLGVLAGGRNEQFF
>large|TRBV7-2|TRBD1|TRBJ1-2
CASSLGQEPNGYTF
>.|TRBV7-3|TRBD1|TRBJ2-1
CASSLGYRGSDEQFF
>.|TRBV7-3|.|TRBJ2-3
CASSGGATDTQYF
>.|TRBV29-1|.|TRBJ2-5
CSVAREETQYF
>.|TRBV10-3|.|TRBJ2-7
CAISVTGGKYEQYF
>.|TRBV2|.|TRBJ2-7
CASSVGYEQYF
>.|TRBV19|TRBD1|TRBJ2-3
CASSQGASTDTQYF
>once|TRBV7-9|TRBD1|TRBJ1-3
CASSTGQGRGNTIYF
>.|TRBV19|TRBD1|TRBJ2-4
CASSIGGTGGGLAKNIQYF
>.|TRBV5-1|.|TRBJ1-1
CASSNGQSLEAFF
>.|TRBV15|.|TRBJ2-5
CATSRDPSGTQYF
>.|TRBV7-5|.|TRBJ2-6
CARKGDCRQSRANVLTF
>.|TRBV5-1|TRBD1|TRBJ2-3
CASSIGQGAGDTQYF
>.|TRBV6-6|.|TRBJ1-3
CASSYSPGSSGNTIYF
>.|TRBV7-2|TRBD1|TRBJ2-7
CASSLSDRGWDF
>few|TRBV27|TRBD1|TRBJ1-2
CASGTDLYGYTF
>.|TRBV2|TRBD2|TRBJ2-5
CASNQGSGASRETQYF
>few|TRBV11-2|TRBD1|TRBJ2-1
CASSLDRGLSYNEQFF
>.|TRBV5-1|TRBD2|TRBJ2-4
CASSPGRGEGAKNIQYF
>few|TRBV6-1|TRBD2|TRBJ2-3
CASSAGLEQDTQYF
>.|TRBV5-1|.|TRBJ2-7
CASSPRGIPYEQYF
>.|TRBV2|.|TRBJ1-1
CASSVRENTEAFF
>.|TRBV6-6|TRBD1|TRBJ1-6
CASSYSRQGGNSPLHF
>.|TRBV5-8|TRBD2|TRBJ2-3
CASSLAGGPSTQYF
>.|TRBV7-2|.|TRBJ2-1
CASSLLGYPGNEQFF
>.|TRBV2|.|TRBJ2-1
CASSPYNEQFF
>.|TRBV7-3|.|TRBJ2-5
CASSRSGGETQYF
>.|TRBV25-1|.|TRBJ2-1
CASSRTVGHNEQFF
>.|TRBV7-5|.|TRBJ1-3
CVRSLRTGISGNTIYF
>few|TRBV7-9|TRBD1|TRBJ1-4
CASSWDRDSEKLFF
>.|TRBV7-3|TRBD1|TRBJ1-1
CASSMGQGNTEAFF
>.|TRBV29-1|TRBD1|TRBJ2-6
CSVGTGAISGANVLTF
>.|TRBV5-1|.|TRBJ1-1
CASSLGGWQPMNTEAFF
>.|TRBV6-4|.|TRBJ2-5
CASSERSQETQYF
>.|TRBV28|TRBD1|TRBJ2-7
CASSATGGRQYF
>.|TRBV19|.|TRBJ2-7
CASSISSETGSYEQYF
>.|TRBV7-2|TRBD1|TRBJ2-1
CASSLGLQGARNEQFF
>.|TRBV7-2|TRBD1|TRBJ1-2
CASSLRTGGWELDGYTF
>.|TRBV19|.|TRBJ1-3
CASSLQGSGRGGSGNTIYF
>.|TRBV30|.|TRBJ2-1
CAWSVRSYDEQFF
>.|TRBV21-1|.|TRBJ1-5
CASSINNQPQHF